This TCR beta chain was sequenced during a study of T-cell memory formation after mild COVID-19 (dated by TCRdb to the early 2020s). For context, the study as a whole: TCR sequence clusters from the two donors were largely donor specific. Longitudinal TCRalpha and TCRbeta repertoire sequencing tracked T-cell clones expanding and contracting after mild COVID-19 in two donors. The cohort was made up of two young adult volunteers, one female and one male, who were previously healthy. The study at large found these results: Contracting CD4+ clones were located mainly in the CM and EM memory subsets, whereas CD8+ clones were found to be enriched in EMRA. Only a couple of mild cases were covered by the study, and larger cohorts that include severe cases with pre-infection samples were considered necessary. Clones contracting from day 15 to 85 had balanced CD4/CD8 phenotypes, while a second wave expanding from day 15 to 37 was biased towards CD4+. Some responding clones were found in pre-infection memory, which suggests that pre-existing cross-reactive memory T cells took part in the SARS-CoV-2 response. SARS-CoV-2 specificity was not confirmed for the second-wave clones peaking on day 37.

The instrument was an Illumina NovaSeq 6000. Using 5'RACE with constant-segment primers, TCRalpha and TCRbeta cDNA libraries were constructed, with sample barcodes and unique molecular identifiers added in the process. RNA was extracted from every sample with Trizol reagent. The libraries were amplified in two PCR steps, and the second step added a second sample barcode and Illumina TruSeq adapters. Sequencing of the libraries was done on an Illumina NovaSeq, producing 2 x 150 bp paired-end reads. In the source study's methods: The reads were demultiplexed and collapsed into UMI-guided consensus sequences using migec v1.2.7. With mixcr v2.1.11, UMI consensuses were aligned to TRA and TRB V and J templates and assembled into clonotypes. A clonotype was counted as expanded or contracted only when both edgeR and NoisET called the clonotype significant, with the noise models trained on biological replicates. For edgeR calls, a false discovery rate-adjusted p below 0.01 and a log2 fold-change threshold of 1 were applied. As an exploratory analysis of dynamics, PCA with hierarchical clustering was applied to max-normalized trajectories of the 1000 most abundant clonotypes. Separately sequenced CD4+ and CD8+ repertoires were used to assign the CD4 or CD8 phenotype of responding clones. TCRdb reran the public reads through fastp at Q25 and MiXCR, keeping productive beta chains. Each CDR3 protein appears once, grouped with its most common genes and DNA. For this entry, the V and J calls and clone size follow TCRdb and not the study's own pipeline. The sample data list about 270,000 distinct CDR3 sequences, and approximately 16% of these were observed just once. Of the sample, around 20% is held by the ten largest clones.

About this clonotype itself: The target of this receptor is not known. There are no base qualities to consult, and no much larger clone falls within one base.

PBMCs were isolated by Ficoll-Paque density gradient centrifugation. The junction carries 14 bases between V and J, which are trimmed by 1 base and 8 bases respectively. The CDR3, from cysteine to phenylalanine, totals 14 residues. Of all the DNA, just the CDR3 is kept, 42 bases in frame from base 1. The germline V gene encodes CDR1 LGHNA and CDR2 YNFKEQ. Sequencing input: PBMCs or a T cell subset sorted from them (not recorded which). The chain is assembled from TRBV4-2 and TRBJ1-1; TRBD1 is possibly the D segment (5 matching bases). This TCR was sampled from a man aged 18 to 29 who had mild COVID-19 (a few samples of this study predate the infection). The sample titles of this study are shuffled in the database, so cell type and time point are left out; the donor was told from shared clones. The bases read TGTGCCAGCAGCCAAGGGGGGATTGAGCTAGAAGCTTTCTTT. This translates into CASSQGGIELEAFF.